The 20 T cell receptor beta chains below come from one sample, sequenced in a study of CD8+ T cells in alopecia areata (dated by TCRdb to 2016 to 2019). The sample's time point label, decoded: 24 weeks on oral tofacitinib. The treatment or condition label, read with the paper, signifies: oral pan-JAK inhibitor, 5-10 mg twice daily. Libraries were built with the immunoSEQ multiplex PCR assay. RNA was extracted from all samples and reverse transcribed into cDNA as template for TCR sequencing. The table comes from immuneACCESS by way of TCRdb, which keeps in-frame sequences with V and J called. Part of the clones is missing from these tables; in studies checked, under half for an unresolved V gene and the rest for unknown reasons. The sample profile shows around 100,000 clones; around 40% of them were found once. Jointly, the top ten make up 18% of the sample. Sequenced material: CD8+ T cells sorted from blood, taken at week 24, from a patient treated with tofacitinib. The origin of the receptors is a human donor with alopecia areata.

This sequence joins TRBV2 and TRBJ1-5; D is uncertain. V gave up 3 bases and J gave up 5 bases, with 2 bases separating them. The CDR3 sequence is 11 residues long. Germline assignment: CDR1 SNHLY and CDR2 FYNNEI. The CDR3 region has the DNA TGTGCCAGCAGTGACGATCAGCCCCAGCATTTT. It is translated as CASSDDQPQHF.

The rearrangement links TRBV15 to TRBJ1-2; TRBD1 is a possible D gene (6 bases). Germline CDR1 LNHNV, CDR2 YYDKDF (reference sequence). The CDR3 has 15 amino acids. V lost 7 bases, J lost 4 bases, and 19 bases lay in between. Here the CDR3 DNA reads TGTGCCACCACCCAGGGGCGGGGGCTAAGCTATGGCTACACCTTC. Translated: CATTQGRGLSYGYTF.

For the CDR3, the DNA is TGCGCCAGCAGCCAATCTGGGGCCGGGGTAGGATACACTGAAGCTTTCTTT. It translates to CASSQSGAGVGYTEAFF. J is TRBJ1-1 and V is TRBV4-1, with D perhaps matching TRBD1 (5 bases). CDR1 MGHRA and CDR2 YSYEKL come from the germline V gene. The CDR3 totals 17 residues. V lost 2 bases to trimming and J lost 3 bases, with 19 bases between them.

This clone was counted a few times. This chain joins TRBV11-1 and TRBJ2-7; D is perhaps TRBD2 (5 bases). V shed 5 bases and J shed 4 bases, with 12 bases lying between them. The CDR3 is 13 residues long. Germline V gives CDR1 SGHAT, CDR2 FQDESV (reference sequence). CDR3 in DNA: TGTGCCAGCAGCCCCCGTCCGGGATACGAGCAGTACTTC. Its protein product is CASSPRPGYEQYF.

The chain recombines TRBV30 with TRBJ1-2; the match to TRBD1 covers 8 bases. This CDR3 is 14 amino acids long. CDR1 is GTSNPN and CDR2 is SVGIG in the germline V gene (reference sequence). The V and J ends lost 4 bases and 4 bases, in that order; junction bases with no gene match: 8. The CDR3 sequence: CAWTQPGGGYGYTF. The DNA of the CDR3 is TGTGCCTGGACTCAGCCAGGGGGCGGCTATGGCTACACCTTC.

The chain links TRBV4-2 to TRBJ1-2; D perhaps matches TRBD1 (6 bases). CDR1 LGHNA and CDR2 YNFKEQ come from the germline V gene. This CDR3 region has 12 residues. V was pared by 8 bases and J by 2 bases, with 9 bases between. This CDR3 reads CASAGTNYGYTF. Here the CDR3 DNA reads TGTGCCAGCGCCGGGACAAACTATGGCTACACCTTC.

This clone was counted between two and nine times. The rearrangement joins TRBV30 to TRBJ2-3; 7 positions agree with TRBD1. Germline trimming cut 4 bases from V and 2 bases from J; bases unmatched to any gene: 6. CDR3 length: 14 residues. CDR1 GTSNPN and CDR2 SVGIG come from the germline V gene (reference sequence). The CDR3 sequence is CAWTPGQSTDTQYF. CDR3 nucleotides: TGTGCCTGGACCCCGGGACAGTCCACAGATACGCAGTATTTT.

The CDR3: CASSDVARSYEQYF. The DNA for the CDR3 is TGTGCCAGCAGTGATGTAGCGCGCTCCTACGAGCAGTACTTC. The chain is built from TRBV25-1 and TRBJ2-7; weak D call: TRBD2 (5 bases). CDR3 length equals 14 residues. V lost 3 bases and J lost 0, with 9 bases in between. Germline V gene sequence: CDR1 MGHDK, CDR2 SYGVNS.

This chain uses TRBV6-6 with TRBJ2-5; TRBD2 is a possible D gene (5 bases). Trimming took 4 bases from V and 8 from J, leaving 14 bases between them. Germline CDR1 is MNHNY and CDR2 is SVGAGI (reference sequence). CDR3 size: 13 residues. CDR3 nucleotides: TGTGCCAGCAGTTCTCTGGAGTCGGGAACCCAGTACTTC. Translation gives CASSSLESGTQYF.

The J gene is TRBJ2-1, the V gene TRBV11-1; D gene unclear. The CDR3 totals 16 residues. Trimming cost V 3 bases and J 8 bases, with 20 bases left between them. Germline assignment: CDR1 SGHAT and CDR2 FQDESV (reference sequence). This CDR3 reads CASSFSSLPTWDEQFF. CDR3 bases: TGTGCCAGCAGCTTCTCTTCCCTACCTACCTGGGATGAGCAGTTCTTC.

This chain joins TRBV7-9 and TRBJ2-2, with 10 positions matching TRBD1. Trimming took 5 bases from V and 6 from J; bases not matched to a gene: 9. The germline V gene has CDR1 SEHNR and CDR2 FQNEAQ (reference sequence). This CDR3 has 16 amino acids. The CDR3 DNA reads TGTGCCAGCAGCCTCCTGACAGGGGGCGCCCCCGGGGAGCTGTTTTTT. This translates into CASSLLTGGAPGELFF.

The rearrangement joins TRBV7-2 to TRBJ2-3; the D gene is possibly TRBD1 (6 bases). Germline assignment: CDR1 SGHTA and CDR2 FQGNSA. This CDR3 has 16 residues. The germline V and J ends were trimmed by 1 base and 3 bases, with 14 bases remaining between them. The CDR3 is CASSLGVPDRTDTQYF. The CDR3 nucleotides read TGTGCCAGCAGCTTAGGAGTCCCTGACAGGACAGATACGCAGTATTTT.

This clone was recorded a few times. J is TRBJ2-5 and V is TRBV9; TRBD2 aligns across 9 bases. V lost 0 bases to trimming and J lost 4 bases; unmatched junction nucleotides: 10. Germline V lookup: CDR1 SGDLS, CDR2 YYNGEE. The CDR3 is 17 amino acids. CDR3 region: CASSVGTFSGSRETQYF. CDR3 DNA: TGTGCCAGCAGCGTAGGGACCTTTAGCGGGAGTAGAGAGACCCAGTACTTC. Complete variable domain (other parts from reference TRBV9 and TRBJ2-5): DSGVTQTPKHLITATGQRVTLRCSPRSGDLSVYWYQQSLDQGLQFLIQYYNGEERAKGNILERFSAQQFPDLHSELNLSSLELGDSALYFCASSVGTFSGSRETQYFGPGTRLLVL.

The V call is TRBV28, the J call TRBJ2-7; 11 nucleotides line up with TRBD1. The CDR3 extends over 14 amino acids. CDR1 is MDHEN, CDR2 SYDVKM, per germline. Losses at the gene ends were 6 bases for V and 5 bases for J; bases not matched to a gene: 6. The CDR3 is CASSSWTGGHEQYF. The CDR3 DNA sequence: TGTGCCAGCAGCTCCTGGACAGGGGGCCACGAGCAGTACTTC.

The chain has TRBV27 and TRBJ2-2; D is undetermined. Trimming removed 3 bases at V and 4 bases at J, with 9 bases between. Germline V CDR1 and CDR2: MNHEY, SMNVEV (reference sequence). The CDR3 totals 14 residues. CDR3 protein: CASSLGMGTGELFF. The CDR3 region has the DNA TGTGCCAGCAGTTTGGGCATGGGCACCGGGGAGCTGTTTTTT.

The chain has TRBV7-2 and TRBJ1-1; D remains unclear. Germline V gene sequence: CDR1 SGHTA, CDR2 FQGNSA. The CDR3 covers 13 residues. Trimming cost V 4 bases and J 2 bases, with 8 bases left between them. This CDR3 is CASSSSGNTEAFF. In DNA form, the CDR3 reads TGTGCCAGCAGCTCCTCAGGTAACACTGAAGCTTTCTTT. Full variable domain (rest looked up from reference TRBV7-2 and TRBJ1-1): GAGVSQSPSNKVTEKGKDVELRCDPISGHTALYWYRQSLGQGLEFLIYFQGNSAPDKSGLPSDRFSAERTGGSVSTLTIQRTQQEDSAVYLCASSSSGNTEAFFGQGTRLTVV.

The V and J genes are TRBV19 and TRBJ2-7, with TRBD2 matching 7 bases. The ends lost 3 bases at V and 3 bases at J; junction bases unmatched: 8. Germline CDR1 is LNHDA and CDR2 is SQIVND (reference sequence). There are 15 residues in the CDR3. In DNA, the CDR3 is TGTGCCAGTAGTATTGGTGGCGGGAGCGACTACGAGCAGTACTTC. Its translation: CASSIGGGSDYEQYF.

This chain links TRBV7-9 with TRBJ2-3; TRBD1 matches at 10 bases. Trimming cost V 5 bases and J 3 bases; bases outside gene matches: 5. This CDR3 has 15 residues. From germline, CDR1 is SEHNR and CDR2 FQNEAQ (reference sequence). Here the CDR3 reads CASSPRDRGTDTQYF. For the CDR3, the DNA is TGTGCCAGCAGCCCCCGGGACAGGGGAACAGATACGCAGTATTTT.

V and J are TRBV2 and TRBJ2-3, with TRBD2 as a possible D gene (6 bases). The CDR3 loop spans 15 amino acids. Germline assignment: CDR1 SNHLY and CDR2 FYNNEI. The V and J ends lost 2 bases and 0 bases respectively, with 9 bases between them. This CDR3 reads CASSETSGSTDTQYF. The CDR3, as DNA: TGTGCCAGCAGTGAAACCAGCGGGAGCACAGATACGCAGTATTTT. The variable domain in full, completed from reference TRBV2 and TRBJ2-3, reads EPEVTQTPSHQVTQMGQEVILRCVPISNHLYFYWYRQILGQKVEFLVSFYNNEISEKSEIFDDQFSVERPDGSNFTLKIRSTKLEDSAMYFCASSETSGSTDTQYFGPGTRLTVL.

The CDR3 nucleotides read TGTGCCTGGAGTGTTGGCAGTGGAAACACCATATATTTT. Translated: CAWSVGSGNTIYF. This chain connects TRBV30 to TRBJ1-3, with D unresolved. Trimming removed 0 bases from V and 3 bases from J, with 6 bases in between. Germline V CDR1 and CDR2: GTSNPN, SVGIG (reference sequence). CDR3 length: 13 amino acids.